The next 23 T cell receptor beta chains were all read from a single sample in a study of blood T cell repertoires in COVID-19. Measured with immunoSEQ multiplex PCR; TCRdb has only the in-frame clones, and not every one. The table includes roughly 80,000 clones, over 80% detected once. Sequencing used peripheral blood. These receptor sequences come from a human donor in a cohort sampled during active COVID-19.

This chain connects TRBV2 to TRBJ2-7; TRBD1 matches at 7 bases. Losses at the gene ends were 4 bases for V and 4 bases for J; bases not matched to a gene: 10. CDR1 and CDR2 from the germline V gene are SNHLY and FYNNEI. The CDR3 has 15 amino acids. CDR3 nucleotides: TGTGCCAGCAGTGGGACAGGCCAGGGAGTTTACGAGCAGTACTTC. Amino acids: CASSGTGQGVYEQYF.

V gene TRBV3-1 (or the pseudogene TRBV3-2) combines with J gene TRBJ2-2, with D tentatively TRBD2 (5 bases). The V and J ends lost 5 bases and 0 bases respectively, with 10 bases between them. The CDR3 length is 15 residues. Germline V gene sequence: CDR1 LGHDT, CDR2 YNNKEL (reference sequence). The CDR3 loop is CASSGRGTNTGELFF. The DNA for the CDR3 is TGTGCCAGCAGCGGCCGAGGGACGAACACCGGGGAGCTGTTTTTT.

The chain links TRBV28 to TRBJ1-2; tentative D call: TRBD1 (6 bases). Trimming stripped 5 bases from V and 6 bases from J, with 13 bases between. This CDR3 spans 13 amino acids. Germline V gives CDR1 MDHEN, CDR2 SYDVKM. The CDR3: CASSIRGRDGYTF. DNA of the CDR3: TGTGCCAGCAGTATTAGGGGGAGAGATGGCTACACCTTC.

The chain recombines TRBV3-1 (or the pseudogene TRBV3-2) with TRBJ1-2, with TRBD1 matching over 7 bases. The germline gives CDR1 LGHDT, CDR2 YNNKEL (reference sequence). The CDR3 loop spans 13 amino acids. V dropped 4 bases and J dropped 6; count of bases not matched to a gene: 5. In DNA form, the CDR3 reads TGTGCCAGCAGCCTCTGGACAGGCAATGGCTACACCTTC. Protein product: CASSLWTGNGYTF.

The chain has TRBV9 and TRBJ2-7, with no clear D. There are 15 residues in the CDR3. Germline V CDR1 and CDR2: SGDLS, YYNGEE. The V end was cut by 0 bases, the J end by 4 bases, with 14 bases between. The chain's CDR3 is CASSVDSNPVYEQYF. CDR3 nucleotide sequence: TGTGCCAGCAGCGTAGACAGCAACCCCGTTTACGAGCAGTACTTC.

The chain combines TRBV7-2 with TRBJ1-2; 7 bases agree with TRBD1. There are 15 residues in the CDR3. The ends lost 5 bases at V and 4 bases at J; junction bases unmatched: 10. Germline CDR1 is SGHTA and CDR2 is FQGNSA. This CDR3 reads CASSTRNRGGYGYTF. CDR3 DNA sequence: TGTGCCAGCAGCACTAGGAACAGGGGCGGCTATGGCTACACCTTC.

J is TRBJ1-3 and V is TRBV2, with TRBD1 as a possible D gene (5 bases). This CDR3 has 15 amino acids. Trimming pared 6 bases from V and 0 bases from J, leaving 12 bases between. The germline gives CDR1 SNHLY, CDR2 FYNNEI. The CDR3 region is CASSRDSSSGNTIYF. DNA of the CDR3: TGTGCCAGCAGCCGGGACTCGAGCTCTGGAAACACCATATATTTT.

The table lists this clone with a count of one. The rearrangement links TRBV7-8 to TRBJ1-2; tentatively, D is TRBD1 (6 bases). In germline, CDR1 is SGHVS, CDR2 FQNEAQ. The CDR3 is made up of 15 amino acids. Deletions cut 5 bases from V and 4 bases from J, with 17 bases between. CDR3 amino acids: CASSPQWTEPYGYTF. CDR3 DNA: TGTGCCAGCAGCCCCCAGTGGACAGAACCCTATGGCTACACCTTC.

Concerning this clone: Within the sample, other DNA sequences also encode this same CDR3. The chain uses TRBV5-6 and TRBJ2-3; D ambiguous. Trimming pared 4 bases from V and 0 bases from J, leaving 6 bases between. Germline-derived CDR1 and CDR2 are SGHDT and YYEEEE. The CDR3 sequence is 13 residues long. CDR3 DNA: TGTGCCAGCAGCCTAACTAGCACAGATACGCAGTATTTT. Translation: CASSLTSTDTQYF.

The rearrangement links TRBV7-9 to TRBJ2-7, with TRBD1 as a possible D gene (5 bases). Germline V gene sequence: CDR1 SEHNR, CDR2 FQNEAQ (reference sequence). V lost 3 bases, J lost 12 bases, and 15 bases lay in between. The CDR3 totals 12 residues. In DNA form, the CDR3 reads TGTGCCAGCAGCTTCGTGTTGGCAGGGCGGTACTTC. It yields the protein CASSFVLAGRYF.

This chain links TRBV6-1 with TRBJ1-3; D remains ambiguous. Trimming left V 2 bases short and J 4 bases short, with 9 bases between. CDR1 is MNHNS, CDR2 SASEGT, per germline. This CDR3 spans 14 amino acids. The CDR3 bases are TGTGCCAGCAGTGAAAGAAGCCCCGGAAACACCATATATTTT. It codes for CASSERSPGNTIYF.

This clone was seen only once. The V and J genes are TRBV28 and TRBJ1-4; 8 bases are a match to TRBD1. The CDR3 has 14 amino acids. Germline CDR1 and CDR2: MDHEN and SYDVKM. V trimming: 8 bases; J trimming: 4 bases; junction bases outside the gene matches: 6. The CDR3 here is CASRRQGNNEKLFF. The CDR3 DNA reads TGTGCCAGCCGTCGACAGGGGAATAATGAAAAACTGTTTTTT.

The V gene is TRBV5-1, the J gene TRBJ2-2; TRBD2 agrees at 8 bases. This CDR3 is 15 amino acids long. Germline values: CDR1 SGHRS, CDR2 YFSETQ. With 4 bases clipped from V and 4 bases from J, the junction kept 6 bases outside the gene matches. CDR3 coding DNA: TGCGCCAGCAGCCCGACGGGAGGGGGCACCGGGGAGCTGTTTTTT. Translation: CASSPTGGGTGELFF.

The chain recombines TRBV3-1 (or the pseudogene TRBV3-2) with TRBJ1-2; 12 nucleotides align to TRBD1. V lost 4 bases to trimming and J lost 8 bases; unmatched junction nucleotides: 5. Germline values: CDR1 LGHDT, CDR2 YNNKEL (reference sequence). CDR3 length: 14 amino acids. The DNA of the CDR3 is TGTGCCAGCAGCCCCGGGACAGGGGGCCTCGGCTACACCTTC. The encoded protein is CASSPGTGGLGYTF.

The rearrangement uses TRBV11-2 and TRBJ2-5; TRBD1 agrees at 8 bases. This CDR3 has 16 residues. The V gene end was trimmed by 4 bases and the J gene end by 4 bases; junction bases not matched to a gene: 11. Looked up from germline, CDR1 is SGHAT and CDR2 is FQNNGV. The chain's CDR3 is CASSSRQGWAPETQYF. CDR3 DNA sequence: TGTGCCAGCAGCTCCCGACAGGGGTGGGCCCCAGAGACCCAGTACTTC. The full variable domain, completed using reference TRBV11-2 and TRBJ2-5, is EAGVAQSPRYKIIEKRQSVAFWCNPISGHATLYWYQQILGQGPKLLIQFQNNGVVDDSQLPKDRFSAERLKGVDSTLKIQPAKLEDSAVYLCASSSRQGWAPETQYFGPGTRLLVL.

J is TRBJ2-6 and V is TRBV4-2; D is possibly TRBD2 (6 bases). The germline gives CDR1 LGHNA, CDR2 YNFKEQ. There are 16 residues in the CDR3. With 2 bases removed from V and 4 bases from J, the gap between germline ends came to 12 bases. In nucleotides, the CDR3 is TGTGCCAGCAGCCAACTCGGGAGTTCCGGGGCCAACGTCCTGACTTTC. This translates into CASSQLGSSGANVLTF.

The table lists this clone with a count of one. The genes are TRBV27 and TRBJ2-2; D is uncertain. Germline values: CDR1 MNHEY, CDR2 SMNVEV (reference sequence). V shed 0 bases and J shed 7 bases, with 6 bases lying between them. This CDR3 comprises 13 residues. The CDR3 loop reads CASSLSQVGELFF. Here the CDR3 DNA reads TGTGCCAGCAGTTTATCCCAGGTCGGGGAGCTGTTTTTT.

V and J are TRBV19 and TRBJ1-1; D uncertain. Deletions cut 1 base from V and 5 bases from J, with 14 bases between. Germline assignment: CDR1 LNHDA and CDR2 SQIVND (reference sequence). The CDR3 is 15 residues long. CDR3 in amino acids: CASSIASEKSTEAFF. CDR3 in DNA: TGTGCCAGTAGTATAGCGTCGGAGAAATCGACTGAAGCTTTCTTT.

V is TRBV7-9 and J is TRBJ1-3; TRBD1 might be the D (5 bases). The CDR3 sequence is 14 residues long. Germline loops: CDR1 SEHNR, CDR2 FQNEAQ (reference sequence). The V and J ends lost 2 bases and 8 bases respectively, with 13 bases between them. The CDR3 region is CASSLTGGSDTIYF. In DNA form, the CDR3 reads TGTGCCAGCAGCTTAACAGGCGGCTCGGACACCATATATTTT.

V usage is TRBV6-5 and J usage is TRBJ2-7; 7 bases match TRBD1. This CDR3 region has 15 residues. CDR1 is MNHEY and CDR2 is SVGAGI in the germline V gene. The J segment lost 3 bases and the V segment lost 6 bases, leaving 11 bases of the junction unmatched. The CDR3 protein is CASRPGTAVLYEQYF. CDR3 nucleotide sequence: TGTGCCAGCAGACCCGGGACAGCCGTCCTCTACGAGCAGTACTTC.

The CDR3 is CASSLGGGSNTGELFF. DNA of the CDR3: TGTGCCAGCAGCTTAGGAGGGGGTTCGAACACCGGGGAGCTGTTTTTT. This chain links TRBV11-3 with TRBJ2-2; tentative D call: TRBD1 (6 bases). Germline CDR1 reads SGHNT; CDR2 reads YENEEA. V was pared by 1 base and J by 0 bases, with 9 bases between. The CDR3 runs 16 residues.

The CDR3 protein is CASSQDLRGTETQYF. The CDR3 coding sequence is TGTGCCAGCAGCCAAGATCTGCGGGGTACAGAGACCCAGTACTTC. The chain recombines TRBV3-1 (or the pseudogene TRBV3-2) with TRBJ2-5, with TRBD2 as a possible D gene (6 bases). V lost 0 bases and J lost 4, with 12 bases in between. In germline, CDR1 is LGHDT, CDR2 YNNKEL (reference sequence). The CDR3 spans 15 residues.

Comments on this clone: The same CDR3 is also encoded by other DNA sequences in this sample. The chain recombines TRBV10-3 with TRBJ1-1; 7 bases align to TRBD1. This CDR3 has 14 amino acids. From germline, CDR1 is ENHRY and CDR2 SYGVKD. Trimming at V came to 0 bases and at J to 4 bases, leaving 2 bases not matched to a gene. The CDR3 sequence: CAISESNRGTEAFF. The CDR3 nucleotides are TGTGCCATCAGTGAGTCCAACAGGGGCACTGAAGCTTTCTTT.